The T cell receptor (beta chain) under discussion was sequenced for a study of T cell responses to AZD1222 COVID-19 vaccine. CDR3 length equals 17 residues. The repertoire was sequenced with immunoSEQ multiplex PCR; TCRdb's copy has only in-frame clones and lacks some. The top ten clones hold approximately 3.7% of a sample with about 88,000 clones, about 89% of them seen once. The chain combines TRBV21-1 with TRBJ2-3; whether TRBD2, the table's D call, matches the DNA was not checked. TRBV21-1 is noted as a pseudogene. Source: peripheral blood, taken on day 0 of AZD1222 vaccination. The source of this sequence is an adult in good health. Here the CDR3 reads CASSDEGLISPTDTQYF. The CDR3 nucleotides read TGTGCCAGCAGCGACGAGGGACTAATTAGCCCCACAGATACGCAGTATTTT.